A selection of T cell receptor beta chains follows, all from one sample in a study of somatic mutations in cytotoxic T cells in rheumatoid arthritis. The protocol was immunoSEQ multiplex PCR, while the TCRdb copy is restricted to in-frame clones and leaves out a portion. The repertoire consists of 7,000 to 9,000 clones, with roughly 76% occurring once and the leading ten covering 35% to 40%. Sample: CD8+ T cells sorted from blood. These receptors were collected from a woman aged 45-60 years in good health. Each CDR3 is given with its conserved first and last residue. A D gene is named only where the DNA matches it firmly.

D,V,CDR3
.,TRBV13,CASSLALGSYGYNEQFF
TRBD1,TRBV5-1,CASSSIGTGAYEQYF
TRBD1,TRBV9,CASSVAGTGVYEQYF
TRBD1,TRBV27,CASSPTPRGFEKLFF
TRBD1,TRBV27,CAVDRVPPHGSYEQYF
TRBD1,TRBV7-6,CASSNTGDGYTF
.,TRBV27,CASSLTGTYEQYF
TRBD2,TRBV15,CATRGRESVNEQFF
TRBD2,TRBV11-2,CASSSDGGAGTDEQFF
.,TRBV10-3,CAISPVQGWELTEAFF
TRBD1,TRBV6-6,CASKRQGAYVYYGYTF
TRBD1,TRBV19,CASSMGDRVTDTQYF
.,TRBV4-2,CASSQSTENTEAFF
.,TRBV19,CASSIMDGSSYNSPLHF
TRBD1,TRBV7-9,CASSLYRDRAGYGYTF
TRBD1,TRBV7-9,CASSLGGQGYEQYF
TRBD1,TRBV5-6,CASSLGNRGLGETQYF
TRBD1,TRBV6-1,CASSEGTGLQPQHF
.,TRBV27,CASSSFGLLYEQYF
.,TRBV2,CASSDTVNTEAFF
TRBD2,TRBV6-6,CASTQTSGVGNEQFF
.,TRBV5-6,CASSWGWRETYEQYF
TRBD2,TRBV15,CATSRGDYPYEQYF
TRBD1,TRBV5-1,CASSLDRDRGEKLFF
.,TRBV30,CAWSWISGATEAFF
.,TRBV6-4,CASSDSEHEQFF
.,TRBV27,CASSSSSYNEQFF
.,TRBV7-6,CASSHTFQGFATEAFF
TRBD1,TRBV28,CASSLEGQGSGANVLTF
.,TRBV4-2,CASSQDQGSGNQPQHF
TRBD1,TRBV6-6,CASSPGTGYEQYF
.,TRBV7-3,CASSLGTSRTDTQYF
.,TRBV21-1,CASSTWTVNYGYTF
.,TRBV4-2,CASSQVGDGQNTEAFF
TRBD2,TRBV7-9,CASSAASGYTGELFF
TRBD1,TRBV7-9,CASSFRDSYSGNTIYF
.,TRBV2,CASSAYQGTTGANVLTF
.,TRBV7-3,CASSLSPGYDTEAFF
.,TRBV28,CASSPLIGTGFSGNTIYF
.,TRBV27,CASSPLYGSGANVLTF
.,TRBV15,CATSRDSGVWADTQYF
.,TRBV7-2,CASTISRGPRYEQYF
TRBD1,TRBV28,CASSQPTGEETQYF
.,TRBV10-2,CASSELGRGNTGELFF
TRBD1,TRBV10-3,CAISARDRATEAFF
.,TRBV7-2,CASSLRGTAEAFF
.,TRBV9,CASSVGQLNEKLFF
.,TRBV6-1,CASSEAEGAGQPQHF
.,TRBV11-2,CASSLNRRSEAFF
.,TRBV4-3,CASSQGDTSYEQYF
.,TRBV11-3,CASSFPPARANYEQYF